This T cell receptor (beta chain) came from a study of Ad26.COV2.S vaccination and SARS-CoV-2 variants. Study-level points and caveats: Vaccine recipients had higher spike-specific TCR breadth than placebo recipients. An underestimation of total T cell responses may have resulted from the TCR breadth and depth analyses.

Regarding this clone: The antigen remains unidentified.

The ends lost 6 bases at V and 3 bases at J; junction bases unmatched: 4. Germline values: CDR1 MNHEY, CDR2 SMNVEV (reference sequence). The CDR3 covers 14 residues. Assay: immunoSEQ multiplex PCR; the TCRdb copy retains only in-frame clones and omits some. This table has about 240,000 clones, approximately 88% appearing once. Treatment meaning: over 15 received Ad26.COV2.S at low or high dose, single or two shots; about 5 received placebo; per-sample allocation not given. Vaccine and placebo recipients were sampled on day 63 after the first injection. The input for sequencing was peripheral blood, taken in a trial of Ad26.COV2.S vaccine versus placebo. The rearrangement links TRBV27 to TRBJ2-7; 11 nucleotides agree with TRBD2. This clonotype originated in a person between 18 and 59 years old who received the Ad26.COV2.S COVID-19 vaccine or a placebo. CDR3 nucleotide sequence: TGTGCCAGCAGCCCTAGCGGGGGGTTCTACGAGCAGTACTTC. Residues: CASSPSGGFYEQYF.